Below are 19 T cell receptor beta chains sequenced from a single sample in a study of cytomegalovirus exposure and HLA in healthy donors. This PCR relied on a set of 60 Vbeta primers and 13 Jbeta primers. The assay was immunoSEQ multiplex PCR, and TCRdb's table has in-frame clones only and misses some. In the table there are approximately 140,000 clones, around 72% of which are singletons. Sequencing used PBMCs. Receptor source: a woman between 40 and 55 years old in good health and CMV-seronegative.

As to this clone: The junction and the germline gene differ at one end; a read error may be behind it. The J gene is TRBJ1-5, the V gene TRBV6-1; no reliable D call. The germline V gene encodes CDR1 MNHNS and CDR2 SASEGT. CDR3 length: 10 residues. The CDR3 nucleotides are TGTGCCAGCAAGGGTAATGGAGGAAATTTT. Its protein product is CASKGNGGNF.

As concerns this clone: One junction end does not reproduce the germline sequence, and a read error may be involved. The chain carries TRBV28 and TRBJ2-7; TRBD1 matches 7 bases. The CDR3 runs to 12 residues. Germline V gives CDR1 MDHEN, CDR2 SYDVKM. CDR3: CASSQGTVGIFF. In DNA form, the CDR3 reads TGTGCCAGCAGCCAAGGGACAGTTGGAATCTTCTTC. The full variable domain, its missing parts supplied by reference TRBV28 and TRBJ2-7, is DVKVTQSSRYLVKRTGEKVFLECVQDMDHENMFWYRQDPGLGLRLIYFSYDVKMKEKGDIPEGYSVSREKKERFSLILESASTNQTSMYLCASSQGTVGIFFGPGTRLTVT.

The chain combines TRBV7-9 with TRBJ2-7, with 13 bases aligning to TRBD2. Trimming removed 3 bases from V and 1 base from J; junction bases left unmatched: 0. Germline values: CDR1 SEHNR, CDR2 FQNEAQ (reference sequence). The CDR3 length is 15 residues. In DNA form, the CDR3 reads TGTGCCAGCAGCTTGGGACTAGCGGGGTCCTACGAGCAGTACTTC. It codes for CASSLGLAGSYEQYF.

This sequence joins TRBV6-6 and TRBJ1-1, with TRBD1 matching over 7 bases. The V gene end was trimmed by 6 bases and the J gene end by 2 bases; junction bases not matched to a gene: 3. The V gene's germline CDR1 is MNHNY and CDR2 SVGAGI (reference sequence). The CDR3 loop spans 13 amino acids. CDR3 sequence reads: CASRRQGNTEAFF. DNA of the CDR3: TGTGCCAGCAGACGACAGGGTAACACTGAAGCTTTCTTT.

The CDR3 nucleotides are TGTGCCAGCAGCTTGAACAGTCTCAACGAGCAGTACTTC. This gives the protein CASSLNSLNEQYF. The V and J genes are TRBV5-4 and TRBJ2-7; D remains unclear. Germline V gene data show CDR1 as SGHNT and CDR2 as YYREEE (reference sequence). The CDR3 consists of 13 residues. V shed 1 base and J shed 5 bases, with 10 bases lying between them.

DNA of the CDR3: TGTGCCAGCAGTTTTCTTAGCGGGAAGTTCTCCGAGCAGTACTTC. It encodes CASSFLSGKFSEQYF. The rearrangement uses TRBV27 and TRBJ2-7, with 8 bases aligning to TRBD2. Germline V gene data show CDR1 as MNHEY and CDR2 as SMNVEV (reference sequence). V dropped 3 bases and J dropped 6; count of bases not matched to a gene: 10. This CDR3 is 15 amino acids long.

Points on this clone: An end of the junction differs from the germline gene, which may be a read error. The CDR3 coding sequence is TGTGCCAGCAGCTTGACAGGGGCCGGAGCCAAAAACAGTCAGTACTTC. Encoded protein: CASSLTGAGAKNSQYF. The chain joins TRBV5-8 to TRBJ2-4; 7 positions match TRBD1. Per germline, CDR1 SGHTS and CDR2 YDEGEE. CDR3 size: 16 residues.

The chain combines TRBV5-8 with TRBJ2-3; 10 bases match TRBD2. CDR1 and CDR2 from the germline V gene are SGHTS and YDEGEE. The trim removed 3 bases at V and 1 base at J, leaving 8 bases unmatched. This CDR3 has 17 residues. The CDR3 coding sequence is TGTGCCAGCAGCTCAGGGCGTGGGACTAGCGGCACAGATACGCAGTATTTT. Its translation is CASSSGRGTSGTDTQYF.

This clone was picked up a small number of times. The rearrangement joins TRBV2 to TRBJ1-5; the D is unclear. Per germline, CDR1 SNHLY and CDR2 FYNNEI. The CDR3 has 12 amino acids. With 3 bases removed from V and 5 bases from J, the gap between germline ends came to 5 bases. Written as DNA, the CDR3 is TGTGCCAGCAGTGAGGAGCATCAGCCCCAGCATTTT. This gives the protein CASSEEHQPQHF. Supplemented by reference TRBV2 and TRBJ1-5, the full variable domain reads EPEVTQTPSHQVTQMGQEVILRCVPISNHLYFYWYRQILGQKVEFLVSFYNNEISEKSEIFDDQFSVERPDGSNFTLKIRSTKLEDSAMYFCASSEEHQPQHFGDGTRLSIL.

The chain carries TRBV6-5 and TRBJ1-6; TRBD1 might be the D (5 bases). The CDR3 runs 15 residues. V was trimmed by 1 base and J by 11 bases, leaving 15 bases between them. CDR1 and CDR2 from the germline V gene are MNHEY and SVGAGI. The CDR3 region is CASSYYSSSGTPLHF. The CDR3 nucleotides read TGTGCCAGCAGTTACTACTCCAGCTCAGGGACACCCCTCCACTTT.

As DNA, the CDR3 is TGCGCCAGCAGCCGAGACAGGGGAGGGAATGAAAAACTGTTTTTT. This translates into CASSRDRGGNEKLFF. The chain is built from TRBV5-1 and TRBJ1-4; TRBD1 agrees at 8 bases. The CDR3 covers 15 residues. Germline assignment: CDR1 SGHRS and CDR2 YFSETQ. Trimming at V came to 4 bases and at J to 5 bases, leaving 7 bases not matched to a gene.

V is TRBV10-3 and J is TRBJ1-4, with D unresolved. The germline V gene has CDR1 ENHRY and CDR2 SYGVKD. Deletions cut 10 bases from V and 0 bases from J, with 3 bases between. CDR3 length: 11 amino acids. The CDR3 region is CATATNEKLFF. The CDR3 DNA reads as TGTGCCACGGCAACTAATGAAAAACTGTTTTTT.

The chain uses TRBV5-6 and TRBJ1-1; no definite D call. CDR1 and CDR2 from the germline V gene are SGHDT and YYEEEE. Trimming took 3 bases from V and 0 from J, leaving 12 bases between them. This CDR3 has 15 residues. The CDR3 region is CASSSFWLMNTEAFF. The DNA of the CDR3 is TGTGCCAGCAGCTCCTTCTGGCTGATGAACACTGAAGCTTTCTTT. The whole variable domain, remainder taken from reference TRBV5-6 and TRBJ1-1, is DAGVTQSPTHLIKTRGQQVTLRCSPKSGHDTVSWYQQALGQGPQFIFQYYEEEERQRGNFPDRFSGHQFPNYSSELNVNALLLGDSALYLCASSSFWLMNTEAFFGQGTRLTVV.

The CDR3 DNA is TGTGCCAGCAGCGAGTCCGGGAGCTCCTACAATGAGCAGTTCTTC. It encodes CASSESGSSYNEQFF. The rearrangement uses TRBV9 and TRBJ2-1, with TRBD2 as a possible D gene (6 bases). This CDR3 is 15 amino acids long. The V end was cut by 3 bases, the J end by 0 bases, with 10 bases between. CDR1 is SGDLS, CDR2 YYNGEE, per germline.

DNA of the CDR3: TGCGCCAGCAGTGCCGGACTAGCGGGACCCTTCGAGCAGTACTTC. The encoded protein is CASSAGLAGPFEQYF. The rearrangement joins TRBV10-2 to TRBJ2-7; 12 positions agree with TRBD2. The germline V gene has CDR1 WSHSY and CDR2 SAAADI. V was clipped by 4 bases and J by 6 bases; unmatched bases: 7. The CDR3 is 15 residues long.

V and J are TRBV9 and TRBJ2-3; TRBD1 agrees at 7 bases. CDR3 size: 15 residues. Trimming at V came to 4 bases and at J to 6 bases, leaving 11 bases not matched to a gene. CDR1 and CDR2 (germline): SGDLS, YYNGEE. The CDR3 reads CASSSWTGPKDTQYF. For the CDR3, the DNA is TGTGCCAGCAGCTCATGGACAGGACCGAAGGATACGCAGTATTTT.

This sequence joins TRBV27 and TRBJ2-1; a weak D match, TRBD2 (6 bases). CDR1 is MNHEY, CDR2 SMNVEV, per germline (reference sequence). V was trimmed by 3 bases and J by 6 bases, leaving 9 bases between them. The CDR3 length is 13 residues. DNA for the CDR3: TGTGCCAGCAGTTTCGGGGGAGCCAATGAGCAGTTCTTC. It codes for CASSFGGANEQFF.

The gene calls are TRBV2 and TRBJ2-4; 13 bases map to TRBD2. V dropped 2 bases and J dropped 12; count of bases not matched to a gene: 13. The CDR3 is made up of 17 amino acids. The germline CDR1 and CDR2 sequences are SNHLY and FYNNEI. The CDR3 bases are TGTGCCAGCAGTGAAACCCGTCCGGGACTAGCGGGAAGCAGTCAGTACTTC. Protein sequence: CASSETRPGLAGSSQYF.

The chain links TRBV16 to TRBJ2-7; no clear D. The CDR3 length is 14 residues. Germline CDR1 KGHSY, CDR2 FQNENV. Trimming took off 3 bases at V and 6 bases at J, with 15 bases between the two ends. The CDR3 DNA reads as TGTGCCAGCAGCCACCGGGTTCCGCGTGTCGAGCAGTACTTC. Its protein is CASSHRVPRVEQYF.